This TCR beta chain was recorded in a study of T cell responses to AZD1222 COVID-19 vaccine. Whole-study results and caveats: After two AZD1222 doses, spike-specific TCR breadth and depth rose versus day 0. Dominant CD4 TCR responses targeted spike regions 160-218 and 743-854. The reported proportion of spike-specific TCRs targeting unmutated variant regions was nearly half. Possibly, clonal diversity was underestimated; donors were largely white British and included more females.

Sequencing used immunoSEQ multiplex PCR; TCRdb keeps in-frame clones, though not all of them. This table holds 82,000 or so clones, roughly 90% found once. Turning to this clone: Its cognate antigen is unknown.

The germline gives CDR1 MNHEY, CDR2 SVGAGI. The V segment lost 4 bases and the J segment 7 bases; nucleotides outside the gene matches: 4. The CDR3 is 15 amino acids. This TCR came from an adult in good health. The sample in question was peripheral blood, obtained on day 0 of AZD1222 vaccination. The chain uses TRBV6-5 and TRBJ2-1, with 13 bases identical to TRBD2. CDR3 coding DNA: TGTGCCAGCAGTTTTGGGACTAGCGGGGCAAATGAGCAGTTCTTC. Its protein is CASSFGTSGANEQFF.